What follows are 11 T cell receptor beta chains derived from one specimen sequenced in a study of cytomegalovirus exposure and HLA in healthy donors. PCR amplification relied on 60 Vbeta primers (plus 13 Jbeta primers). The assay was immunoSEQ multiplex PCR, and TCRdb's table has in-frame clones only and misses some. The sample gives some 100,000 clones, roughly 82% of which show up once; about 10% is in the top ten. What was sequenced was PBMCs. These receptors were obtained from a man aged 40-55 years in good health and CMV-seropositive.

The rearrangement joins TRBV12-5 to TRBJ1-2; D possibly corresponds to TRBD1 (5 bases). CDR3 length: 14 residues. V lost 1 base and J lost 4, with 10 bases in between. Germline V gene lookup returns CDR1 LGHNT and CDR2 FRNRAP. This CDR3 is CASGLDRSTYGYTF. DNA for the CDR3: TGTGCTAGTGGTTTGGACAGGTCTACCTATGGCTACACCTTC.

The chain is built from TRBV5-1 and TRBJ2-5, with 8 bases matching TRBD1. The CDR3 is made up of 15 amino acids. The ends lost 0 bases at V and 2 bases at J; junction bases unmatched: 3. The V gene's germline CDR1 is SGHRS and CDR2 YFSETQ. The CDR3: CASSLVWTGQETQYF. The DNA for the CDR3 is TGCGCCAGCAGCTTGGTCTGGACAGGGCAAGAGACCCAGTACTTC.

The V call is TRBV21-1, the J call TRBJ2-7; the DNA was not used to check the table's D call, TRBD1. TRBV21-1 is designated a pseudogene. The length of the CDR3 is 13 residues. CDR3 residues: CASSKMDNYEQYF. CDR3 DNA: TGTGCCAGCAGCAAAATGGACAACTACGAGCAGTACTTC.

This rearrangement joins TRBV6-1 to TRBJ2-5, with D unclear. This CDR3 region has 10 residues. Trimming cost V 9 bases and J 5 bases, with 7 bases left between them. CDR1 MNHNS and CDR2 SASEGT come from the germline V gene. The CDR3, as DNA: TGTGCCAGTGCTCGGGAGACCCAGTACTTC. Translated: CASARETQYF.

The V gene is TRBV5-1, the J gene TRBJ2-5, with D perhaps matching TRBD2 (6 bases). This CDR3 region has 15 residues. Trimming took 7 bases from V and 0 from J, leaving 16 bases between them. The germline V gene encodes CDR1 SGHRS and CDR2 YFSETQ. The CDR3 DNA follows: TGCGCCAGCTCTCACTCTACGGGGGACCAAGAGACCCAGTACTTC. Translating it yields CASSHSTGDQETQYF.

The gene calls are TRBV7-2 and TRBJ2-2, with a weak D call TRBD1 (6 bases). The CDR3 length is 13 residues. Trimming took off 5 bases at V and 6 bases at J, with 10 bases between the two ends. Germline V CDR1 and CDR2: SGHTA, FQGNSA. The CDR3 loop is CASSEYRAGELFF. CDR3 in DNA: TGTGCCAGCAGCGAGTACAGGGCCGGGGAGCTGTTTTTT.

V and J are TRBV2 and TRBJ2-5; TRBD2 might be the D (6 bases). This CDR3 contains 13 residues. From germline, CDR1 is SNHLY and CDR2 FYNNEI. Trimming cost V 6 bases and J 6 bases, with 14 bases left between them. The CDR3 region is CASRSSVLKTQYF. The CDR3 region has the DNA TGTGCCAGCAGATCTAGCGTGCTGAAGACCCAGTACTTC. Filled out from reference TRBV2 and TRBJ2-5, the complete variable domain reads EPEVTQTPSHQVTQMGQEVILRCVPISNHLYFYWYRQILGQKVEFLVSFYNNEISEKSEIFDDQFSVERPDGSNFTLKIRSTKLEDSAMYFCASRSSVLKTQYFGPGTRLLVL.

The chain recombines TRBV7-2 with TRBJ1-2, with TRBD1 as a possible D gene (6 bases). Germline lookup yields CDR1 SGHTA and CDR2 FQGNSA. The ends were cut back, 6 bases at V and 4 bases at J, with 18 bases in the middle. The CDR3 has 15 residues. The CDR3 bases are TGTGCCAGCAGTCGGCCCCCGCAGGGGCTCTATGGCTACACCTTC. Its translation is CASSRPPQGLYGYTF.

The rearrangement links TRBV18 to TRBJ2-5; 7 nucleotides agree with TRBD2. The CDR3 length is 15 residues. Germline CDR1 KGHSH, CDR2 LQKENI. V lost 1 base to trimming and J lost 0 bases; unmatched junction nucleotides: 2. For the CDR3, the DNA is TGTGCCAGCTCACCACGGGCGGGGGACCAAGAGACCCAGTACTTC. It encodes CASSPRAGDQETQYF.

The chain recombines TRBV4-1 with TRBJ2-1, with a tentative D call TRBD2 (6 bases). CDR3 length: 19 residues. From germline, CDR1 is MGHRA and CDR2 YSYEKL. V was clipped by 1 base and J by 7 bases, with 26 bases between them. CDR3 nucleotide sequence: TGCGCCAGCAGCCAAGTTCTTAGTCGGAGACGGGGGAGTGTAAATGAGCAGTTCTTC. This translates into CASSQVLSRRRGSVNEQFF.

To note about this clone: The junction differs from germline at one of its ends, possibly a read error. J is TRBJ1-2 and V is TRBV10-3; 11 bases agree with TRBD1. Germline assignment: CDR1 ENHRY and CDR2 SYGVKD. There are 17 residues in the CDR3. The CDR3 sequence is CAISGGTGGTPDYGCTF. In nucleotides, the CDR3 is TGTGCCATCAGTGGCGGGACAGGGGGAACCCCGGACTATGGCTGCACCTTC.